These T cell receptor beta chains were read from a single sample in a study of blood T cell repertoires in COVID-19. Using immunoSEQ multiplex PCR, the repertoire was profiled, and TCRdb retains in-frame clones only, with some absent. Of fewer than 350,000 clones listed, nearly 90% are singletons. The sequenced material came from PBMCs or T cells enriched from blood (not recorded which). The receptors stem from a woman between 18 and 30 years old with acute COVID-19. Each CDR3 is given with its conserved first and last residue. The D gene is left open where the match is weak. The listing skips clone size in some rows; elsewhere it reads once, few, many or a size class.

v_gene,d_gene,abundance,j_gene,CDR3nt,CDR3aa
TRBV10-3,TRBD1,.,TRBJ2-7,TGTGCCACCAATAGGGGGCTGATCTACGAGCAGTACTTC,CATNRGLIYEQYF
TRBV7-9,.,.,TRBJ2-1,TGTGCCAGCAGCCCGGAGCAGAACAATGAGCAGTTCTTC,CASSPEQNNEQFF
TRBV5-5,.,.,TRBJ2-6,TGTGCCAGCAGCTTGGCGGGGATGGGGGCCAACGTCCTGACTTTC,CASSLAGMGANVLTF
TRBV10-3,TRBD1,.,TRBJ2-7,TGTGCCATCAGGGGACAGGGGGCGATGCAGTACTTC,CAIRGQGAMQYF
TRBV6-5,.,.,TRBJ2-4,TGTGCCAGCAGTTTCGAGGAACATTTTCAGTACTTC,CASSFEEHFQYF
TRBV28,TRBD1,.,TRBJ2-3,TGTGCCAGCAGTTTCACAGGGGTGAGGTCAGATACGCAGTATTTT,CASSFTGVRSDTQYF
TRBV4-3,TRBD1,.,TRBJ2-1,TGCGCCAGCAGCCAAGATTACCCCGAGACAGGGGGCTTGTATGAGCAGTTCTTC,CASSQDYPETGGLYEQFF
TRBV28,.,.,TRBJ2-1,TGTGCCAGCAGTCTCCCGGAGCCGGCAAAGGAGCAGTTCTTC,CASSLPEPAKEQFF
TRBV7-9,.,.,TRBJ2-7,TGTGCCAGCAGCTTAGACGCGGAGGGCAGCTACGAGCAGTACTTC,CASSLDAEGSYEQYF
TRBV5-1,.,.,TRBJ2-1,TGCGCCAGCAGCTTAATAGCGGAGGTTAATGAGCAGTTCTTC,CASSLIAEVNEQFF
TRBV5-6,TRBD2,.,TRBJ2-1,TGTGCCAGCAGCTTGGGCCTAGCGGGAGCCCGGTTCTACAATGAGCAGTTCTTC,CASSLGLAGARFYNEQFF
TRBV11-2,.,.,TRBJ2-7,TGTGCCAGCAGCAAAAGCAGGGCTGCTACGGAGCAGTACTTC,CASSKSRAATEQYF
TRBV7-2,.,.,TRBJ2-1,TGTGCCAGCAGCTTCAGTCCGGGACTTGAGCAGTTCTTC,CASSFSPGLEQFF
TRBV11-3,TRBD2,.,TRBJ2-7,TGTGCCAGCAGCCCCGGGGGGTCCGAGCAGTACTTC,CASSPGGSEQYF
TRBV7-2,.,once,TRBJ2-5,TGTGCCAGCAGCTTAGGGCCGTTTAGTAAAAGAGGGATTGAGACCCAGTACTTC,CASSLGPFSKRGIETQYF
TRBV27,.,.,TRBJ1-1,TGTGCCAGCAGTCCCGGGCCCACAGGGCGGGACACTGAAGCTTTCTTT,CASSPGPTGRDTEAFF
TRBV18,TRBD1,.,TRBJ1-1,TGTGCCAGCTCACCTGGGACAGGGATGAACACTGAAGCTTTCTTT,CASSPGTGMNTEAFF